Listed here are 4 T cell receptor beta chains from one sample, sequenced in a study of shared clonotypes between healthy human individuals. TCRdb's copy holds only in-frame clones and misses some; the assay was immunoSEQ multiplex PCR. The table has about 560,000 clones, around 76% seen once. The material sequenced was PBMCs. The receptor source for this set is a woman in her forties in good health. Some clones in this sample may be carry-over from other donors' samples.

A few counts support this clone. The CDR3 nucleotides are TGTGCCAGTAATCGCGGGGCGCGGCAGCCCCAGCATTTT. Protein: CASNRGARQPQHF. This chain links TRBV19 with TRBJ1-5; D is perhaps TRBD1 (5 bases). V was trimmed by 7 bases and J by 7 bases, leaving 14 bases between them. The CDR3 totals 13 residues. Germline V gives CDR1 LNHDA, CDR2 SQIVND (reference sequence).

The chain has TRBV4-2 and TRBJ2-1; D gene uncertain. Trimming took 0 bases from V and 1 from J, leaving 7 bases between them. Germline V gene sequence: CDR1 LGHNA, CDR2 YNFKEQ. CDR3 length equals 15 residues. The CDR3 region is CASSQDVESYNEQFF. The CDR3 coding sequence is TGTGCCAGCAGCCAAGATGTGGAGTCCTACAATGAGCAGTTCTTC.

The J gene is TRBJ2-1, the V gene TRBV5-1, with 12 bases fitting TRBD2. The CDR3 runs to 17 residues. V shed 0 bases and J 1 base; nucleotides not matched to a gene: 2. CDR1 is SGHRS, CDR2 YFSETQ, per germline. CDR3 DNA sequence: TGCGCCAGCAGCTTGGAGACTAGCGGGAGATCCTACAATGAGCAGTTCTTC. It translates to CASSLETSGRSYNEQFF. The whole variable domain, filled in from reference TRBV5-1 and TRBJ2-1, reads KAGVTQTPRYLIKTRGQQVTLSCSPISGHRSVSWYQQTPGQGLQFLFEYFSETQRNKGNFPGRFSGRQFSNSRSEMNVSTLELGDSALYLCASSLETSGRSYNEQFFGPGTRLTVL.

The chain has TRBV6-1 and TRBJ2-1; 9 nucleotides line up with TRBD2. The trim removed 6 bases at V and 3 bases at J, leaving 3 bases unmatched. The CDR3 runs 14 residues. Germline V CDR1 and CDR2: MNHNS, SASEGT. The CDR3 loop reads CASRLAGIYNEQFF. The CDR3 nucleotides are TGTGCCAGCAGGCTAGCGGGAATCTACAATGAGCAGTTCTTC.